One and the same sample provided the 30 T cell receptor beta chains below, sequenced in a study of cytomegalovirus exposure and HLA in healthy donors. Primers for the PCR totalled 60 Vbeta and 13 Jbeta. Generated by immunoSEQ multiplex PCR, the TCRdb table keeps only in-frame clones and is missing some. The sample yields about 150,000 clones, over 60% seen once. The sample was PBMCs. The receptors originated from a male donor in good health and CMV-seronegative.

The chain uses TRBV7-3 and TRBJ1-1; possible D gene TRBD1, 6 bases. Trimming stripped 4 bases from V and 2 bases from J, with 8 bases between. The CDR3 has 13 residues. Germline CDR1 reads SGHTA; CDR2 reads FQGTGA. The CDR3 coding sequence is TGTGCCAGCAGCTATGGGGGCAACACTGAAGCTTTCTTT. This sequence encodes CASSYGGNTEAFF.

V usage is TRBV27 and J usage is TRBJ2-7; D is undetermined. The germline CDR1 and CDR2 sequences are MNHEY and SMNVEV (reference sequence). The CDR3 has 13 amino acids. Trimming took off 2 bases at V and 4 bases at J, with 9 bases between the two ends. The CDR3 region has the DNA TGTGCCAGCAGTTTAAATCCGCAGTACGAGCAGTACTTC. Translation gives CASSLNPQYEQYF.

The chain links TRBV19 to TRBJ1-5; D possibly corresponds to TRBD1 (6 bases). V was trimmed by 5 bases and J by 0 bases, leaving 11 bases between them. CDR1 is LNHDA and CDR2 is SQIVND in the germline V gene (reference sequence). CDR3 size: 15 residues. In nucleotides, the CDR3 is TGTGCCAGTAGTGTCCAGGGGACTAGCAATCAGCCCCAGCATTTT. Its protein is CASSVQGTSNQPQHF.

This sequence joins TRBV7-2 and TRBJ2-7; D is perhaps TRBD1 (6 bases). The CDR3 consists of 15 residues. The germline V gene encodes CDR1 SGHTA and CDR2 FQGNSA. Trimming removed 2 bases at V and 4 bases at J, with 15 bases between. The CDR3 region has the DNA TGTGCCAGCAGCTTACTATGGGGGCTCTGGTACGAGCAGTACTTC. Protein: CASSLLWGLWYEQYF.

This clone was detected only once. The chain is built from TRBV4-1 and TRBJ2-7; 9 positions agree with TRBD1. From germline, CDR1 is MGHRA and CDR2 YSYEKL. The CDR3 contains 14 residues. Trimming at V came to 3 bases and at J to 4 bases, leaving 4 bases not matched to a gene. DNA of the CDR3: TGCGCCAGCAGCCACACAGGGGGCGCGTACGAGCAGTACTTC. Translating gives CASSHTGGAYEQYF.

The chain links TRBV9 to TRBJ2-1; the match to TRBD2 covers 10 bases. The CDR3 runs 14 residues. J gave up 8 bases and V 1 base, and 3 bases lay outside the gene matches. Germline loops: CDR1 SGDLS, CDR2 YYNGEE. In DNA form, the CDR3 reads TGTGCCAGCAGCGTACTAGCGGGAGTCCATGAGCAGTTCTTC. Protein sequence: CASSVLAGVHEQFF.

The J gene is TRBJ1-1, the V gene TRBV6-5; TRBD1 matches at 9 bases. Germline V gives CDR1 MNHEY, CDR2 SVGAGI. CDR3 length: 16 amino acids. The trim removed 2 bases at V and 5 bases at J, leaving 9 bases unmatched. In nucleotides, the CDR3 is TGTGCCAGCAGTTACCTCCCAGACAGGGGGGGGACTGAAGCTTTCTTT. Protein sequence: CASSYLPDRGGTEAFF.

This clone was observed a few times. The chain links TRBV27 to TRBJ2-1; the match to TRBD2 covers 8 bases. Trimming took 5 bases from V and 0 from J; bases not matched to a gene: 9. Germline V gene sequence: CDR1 MNHEY, CDR2 SMNVEV (reference sequence). This CDR3 is built from 17 residues. CDR3 DNA sequence: TGTGCCAGCAGTCCGGGGAGACTAGCGAGCTCCTACAATGAGCAGTTCTTC. This codes for CASSPGRLASSYNEQFF.

On this clone: The sample has other DNA sequences that encode this CDR3 too. V usage is TRBV6-1 and J usage is TRBJ1-5; 8 nucleotides match TRBD1. Germline lookup yields CDR1 MNHNS and CDR2 SASEGT. The CDR3 consists of 13 residues. With 6 bases clipped from V and 6 bases from J, the junction kept 4 bases outside the gene matches. The CDR3 sequence: CASSGQGGQPQHF. The CDR3 DNA sequence: TGTGCCAGCAGCGGACAGGGCGGTCAGCCCCAGCATTTT.

The chain recombines TRBV6-4 with TRBJ1-2; unclear D gene. Trimming pared 6 bases from V and 8 bases from J, leaving 22 bases between. Germline V lookup: CDR1 MRHNA, CDR2 SNTAGT. This CDR3 has 15 amino acids. The CDR3, as DNA: TGTGCCAGCAGGATCTCCCCCGGGAGGGCTGGGGGCTACACCTTC. Translated, it gives CASRISPGRAGGYTF.

This clone has a handful of counts. The rearrangement uses TRBV6-1 and TRBJ2-1, with TRBD2 matching 8 bases. The CDR3 is 16 residues long. J gave up 10 bases and V 2 bases, and 13 bases lay outside the gene matches. Germline assignment: CDR1 MNHNS and CDR2 SASEGT. This CDR3 reads CASSERVSGRLREQFF. CDR3 bases: TGTGCCAGCAGTGAAAGAGTGAGCGGGAGACTGAGGGAGCAGTTCTTC.

V gene TRBV7-9 combines with J gene TRBJ1-2; 8 bases line up with TRBD1. J gave up 3 bases and V 5 bases, and 11 bases lay outside the gene matches. The CDR3 has 16 amino acids. Per germline, CDR1 SEHNR and CDR2 FQNEAQ (reference sequence). The chain's CDR3 is CASSTGQGRFHYGYTF. CDR3 nucleotides: TGTGCCAGCAGCACCGGACAGGGACGGTTCCACTATGGCTACACCTTC. Based on the CDR3 plus reference TRBV7-9 and TRBJ1-2, the full variable domain is DTGVSQNPRHKITKRGQNVTFRCDPISEHNRLYWYRQTLGQGPEFLTYFQNEAQLEKSRLLSDRFSAERPKGSFSTLEIQRTEQGDSAMYLCASSTGQGRFHYGYTFGSGTRLTVV.

This chain joins TRBV6-5 and TRBJ2-2, with D uncertain. The CDR3 spans 11 residues. Per germline, CDR1 MNHEY and CDR2 SVGAGI. The V gene lost 7 bases and the J gene lost 6 bases, with 6 bases spanning the gap. For the CDR3, the DNA is TGTGCCAGCAAGTACTCCGGGGAGCTGTTTTTT. This translates into CASKYSGELFF.

The J gene is TRBJ2-7, the V gene TRBV9; 11 bases map to TRBD2. CDR3 length: 15 residues. After removal of 5 bases from V and 1 base from J, the junction contained 5 bases not matched to a gene. Per germline, CDR1 SGDLS and CDR2 YYNGEE. In nucleotides, the CDR3 is TGTGCCAGCAGTCCTGTAGCGGGAGGGTCCTACGAGCAGTACTTC. This gives the protein CASSPVAGGSYEQYF.

The chain has TRBV9 and TRBJ2-1; the D gene is possibly TRBD2 (6 bases). The CDR3 is made up of 16 amino acids. V lost 0 bases to trimming and J lost 3 bases, with 13 bases between them. Germline V gene data show CDR1 as SGDLS and CDR2 as YYNGEE. CDR3 protein: CASSVGGRTLYNEQFF. The DNA for the CDR3 is TGTGCCAGCAGCGTAGGAGGGAGGACCCTCTACAATGAGCAGTTCTTC.

The V call is TRBV7-9, the J call TRBJ2-5, with 8 bases lining up with TRBD1. V shed 5 bases, J shed 9 bases, and the junction held 17 bases outside the gene matches. CDR1 is SEHNR and CDR2 is FQNEAQ in the germline V gene (reference sequence). The CDR3 loop spans 16 amino acids. The DNA of the CDR3 is TGTGCCAGCAGCGACCGGAGGACAGGGCCGTCTGGGGCCCAGTACTTC. Translating it yields CASSDRRTGPSGAQYF.

The genes are TRBV5-4 and TRBJ2-1; 13 bases are a match to TRBD2. V shed 2 bases, J shed 6 bases, and the junction held 8 bases outside the gene matches. This CDR3 is 17 amino acids long. Germline V lookup: CDR1 SGHNT, CDR2 YYREEE (reference sequence). As DNA, the CDR3 is TGTGCCAGCAGCTTCCGGACTAGCGGGGGAGGGGGCAATGAGCAGTTCTTC. This sequence encodes CASSFRTSGGGGNEQFF.

The V and J genes are TRBV7-2 and TRBJ2-1; possibly TRBD2 for D (5 bases). The CDR3 length is 14 residues. The germline CDR1 and CDR2 sequences are SGHTA and FQGNSA. V was cut by 2 bases and J by 3 bases, with 8 bases left in between. CDR3 DNA: TGTGCCAGCAGCTTAACTCGGGACTACAATGAGCAGTTCTTC. This gives the protein CASSLTRDYNEQFF.

This chain connects TRBV19 to TRBJ2-3; TRBD2 agrees at 10 bases. CDR3 length equals 15 residues. The V and J ends lost 3 bases and 1 base, in that order; junction bases with no gene match: 1. In germline, CDR1 is LNHDA, CDR2 SQIVND (reference sequence). The CDR3 region is CASSMGTSGTDTQYF. Written as DNA, the CDR3 is TGTGCCAGTAGTATGGGGACTAGCGGCACAGATACGCAGTATTTT. The entire variable domain, with the rest obtained from reference TRBV19 and TRBJ2-3, is as follows: DGGITQSPKYLFRKEGQNVTLSCEQNLNHDAMYWYRQDPGQGLRLIYYSQIVNDFQKGDIAEGYSVSREKKESFPLTVTSAQKNPTAFYLCASSMGTSGTDTQYFGPGTRLTVL.

This clone turned up a few times. The genes are TRBV29-1 and TRBJ1-1, with D perhaps matching TRBD1 (6 bases). Per germline, CDR1 SQVTM and CDR2 ANQGSEA. Deletions cut 5 bases from V and 0 bases from J, with 13 bases between. The CDR3 length is 14 residues. CDR3 coding DNA: TGCAGCGTTCCAAGTGGACAGATGAACACTGAAGCTTTCTTT. This sequence encodes CSVPSGQMNTEAFF.

CDR3 loop: CASSVDGGNTEAFF. As DNA, the CDR3 is TGTGCCAGCAGCGTAGACGGGGGGAACACTGAAGCTTTCTTT. The chain has TRBV9 and TRBJ1-1; D possibly corresponds to TRBD1 (5 bases). In germline, CDR1 is SGDLS, CDR2 YYNGEE. V was shortened by 0 bases and J by 1 base, with 7 bases between the two germline ends. The CDR3 totals 14 residues.

V gene TRBV18 combines with J gene TRBJ2-7, with 7 positions matching TRBD2. The CDR3 has 17 amino acids. The germline V gene has CDR1 KGHSH and CDR2 LQKENI. J lost 0 bases, V lost 3 bases, and 11 bases had no gene match. As DNA, the CDR3 is TGTGCCAGCTCACCCCCGTCAAGCGGGATAAGCTCCTACGAGCAGTACTTC. It codes for CASSPPSSGISSYEQYF.

The chain employs TRBV7-2 and TRBJ1-5; perhaps TRBD1 as D (5 bases). The CDR3 runs to 13 residues. V dropped 4 bases and J dropped 5 bases, with 9 bases sitting between them. Germline lookup yields CDR1 SGHTA and CDR2 FQGNSA. CDR3 sequence reads: CASSSTDYQPQHF. In nucleotides, the CDR3 is TGTGCCAGCAGCTCGACAGATTATCAGCCCCAGCATTTT.

The V gene is TRBV5-4, the J gene TRBJ2-7; no firm D call. In germline, CDR1 is SGHNT, CDR2 YYREEE (reference sequence). Trimming removed 0 bases from V and 1 base from J, with 14 bases in between. This CDR3 spans 16 amino acids. CDR3 DNA sequence: TGTGCCAGCAGCTTGGCCGGTAGAGGAAGTTCCTACGAGCAGTACTTC. It specifies CASSLAGRGSSYEQYF.

J is TRBJ2-7 and V is TRBV5-4, with 8 nucleotides matching TRBD2. The germline CDR1 and CDR2 sequences are SGHNT and YYREEE (reference sequence). V gave up 0 bases and J gave up 6 bases; unmatched junction bases: 2. There are 13 residues in the CDR3. The CDR3 region is CASSLAGGAEQYF. CDR3 DNA sequence: TGTGCCAGCAGCTTGGCCGGGGGGGCCGAGCAGTACTTC. The whole variable domain, filled in from reference TRBV5-4 and TRBJ2-7, reads ETGVTQSPTHLIKTRGQQVTLRCSSQSGHNTVSWYQQALGQGPQFIFQYYREEENGRGNFPPRFSGLQFPNYSSELNVNALELDDSALYLCASSLAGGAEQYFGPGTRLTVT.

The chain uses TRBV5-4 and TRBJ2-1, with 8 bases fitting TRBD2. The CDR3 runs 17 residues. Germline V gives CDR1 SGHNT, CDR2 YYREEE (reference sequence). Losses at the gene ends were 9 bases for V and 0 bases for J; bases not matched to a gene: 14. The CDR3 loop reads CATSRGGAVSSYNEQFF. The CDR3 DNA reads as TGTGCCACCAGTCGGGGGGGGGCGGTTAGCTCCTACAATGAGCAGTTCTTC.

This clone came up once. J is TRBJ2-7 and V is TRBV7-3; D ambiguous. The V gene's germline CDR1 is SGHTA and CDR2 FQGTGA. V was clipped by 5 bases and J by 0 bases, with 11 bases between them. The CDR3 is 14 amino acids. In nucleotides, the CDR3 is TGTGCCAGCAGCCCCTCGGCTAGCTCCTACGAGCAGTACTTC. It translates to CASSPSASSYEQYF.

This clone was found once. This rearrangement joins TRBV4-3 to TRBJ2-1; 8 bases match TRBD1. The germline V gene has CDR1 LGHNA and CDR2 YSLEER. CDR3 length: 16 amino acids. With V trimmed by 1 base and J by 7 bases, 9 bases remained unmatched. The CDR3 bases are TGCGCCAGCAGCCAAGGAGGGGCAGGGGGCGGGAATGAGCAGTTCTTC. It translates to CASSQGGAGGGNEQFF.

This clone came up once. J is TRBJ1-1 and V is TRBV5-6, with TRBD1 as a possible D gene (5 bases). V lost 0 bases to trimming and J lost 0 bases, with 9 bases between them. In germline, CDR1 is SGHDT, CDR2 YYEEEE. The CDR3 length is 15 residues. CDR3 loop: CASSLVDSMNTEAFF. The CDR3 nucleotides read TGTGCCAGCAGCTTGGTCGACAGCATGAACACTGAAGCTTTCTTT.

On this clone: A read error may produce the germline difference seen at one junction end. The chain couples TRBV7-9 to TRBJ1-2; no definite D call. CDR3 length equals 12 residues. Per the germline V gene, CDR1 is SEHNR and CDR2 is FQNEAQ (reference sequence). CDR3 nucleotide sequence: TGTTCCAGCAGCTCGTACGTCGGGGGCTACACCTTC. This gives the protein CSSSSYVGGYTF.